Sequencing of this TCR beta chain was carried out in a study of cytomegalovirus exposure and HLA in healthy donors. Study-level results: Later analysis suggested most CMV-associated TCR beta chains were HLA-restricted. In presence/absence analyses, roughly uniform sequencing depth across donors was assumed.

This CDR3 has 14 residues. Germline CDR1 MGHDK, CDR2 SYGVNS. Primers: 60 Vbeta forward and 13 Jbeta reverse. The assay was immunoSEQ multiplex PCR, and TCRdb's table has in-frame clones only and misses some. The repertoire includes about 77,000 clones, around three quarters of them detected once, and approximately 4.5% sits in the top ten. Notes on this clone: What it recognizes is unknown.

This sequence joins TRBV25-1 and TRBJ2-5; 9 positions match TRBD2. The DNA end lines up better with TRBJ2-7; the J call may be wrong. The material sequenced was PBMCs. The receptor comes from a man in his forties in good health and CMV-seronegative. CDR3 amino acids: CASGGRGGTYEQYF. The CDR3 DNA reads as TGTGCCTCGGGCGGGAGGGGCGGCACCTACGAGCAGTACTTC.